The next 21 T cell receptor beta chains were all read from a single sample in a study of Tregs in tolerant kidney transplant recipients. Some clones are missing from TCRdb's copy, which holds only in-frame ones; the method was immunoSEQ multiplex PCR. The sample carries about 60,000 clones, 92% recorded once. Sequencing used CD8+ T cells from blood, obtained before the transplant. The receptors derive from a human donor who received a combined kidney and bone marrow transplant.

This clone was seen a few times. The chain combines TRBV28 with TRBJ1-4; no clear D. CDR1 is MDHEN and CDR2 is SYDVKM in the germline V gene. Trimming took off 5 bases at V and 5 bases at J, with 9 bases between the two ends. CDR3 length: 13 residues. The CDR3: CASSVGENEKLFF. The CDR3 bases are TGTGCCAGCAGTGTCGGAGAAAATGAAAAACTGTTTTTT. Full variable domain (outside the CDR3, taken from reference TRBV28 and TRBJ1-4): DVKVTQSSRYLVKRTGEKVFLECVQDMDHENMFWYRQDPGLGLRLIYFSYDVKMKEKGDIPEGYSVSREKKERFSLILESASTNQTSMYLCASSVGENEKLFFGSGTQLSVL.

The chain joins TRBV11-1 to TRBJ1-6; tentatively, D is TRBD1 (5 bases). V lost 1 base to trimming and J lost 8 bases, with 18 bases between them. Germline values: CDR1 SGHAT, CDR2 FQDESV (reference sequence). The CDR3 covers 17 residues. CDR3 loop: CASSLDASLGGYSPLHF. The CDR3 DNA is TGTGCCAGCAGCTTAGACGCTTCATTGGGGGGATATTCACCCCTCCACTTT.

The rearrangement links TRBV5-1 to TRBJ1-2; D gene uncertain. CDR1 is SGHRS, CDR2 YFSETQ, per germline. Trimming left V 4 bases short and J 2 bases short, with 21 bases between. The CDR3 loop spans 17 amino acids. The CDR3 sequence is CASSLSGVEWENYGYTF. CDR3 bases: TGCGCCAGCAGCCTGTCCGGGGTGGAATGGGAGAACTATGGCTACACCTTC.

CDR3 DNA: TGTGCCAGCACACGGGACTTATCGAGCTCCTACGAGCAGTACTTC. Its translation is CASTRDLSSSYEQYF. J is TRBJ2-7 and V is TRBV2; the D gene is possibly TRBD2 (6 bases). The CDR3 consists of 15 residues. Deletions cut 7 bases from V and 0 bases from J, with 16 bases between. The V gene's germline CDR1 is SNHLY and CDR2 FYNNEI.

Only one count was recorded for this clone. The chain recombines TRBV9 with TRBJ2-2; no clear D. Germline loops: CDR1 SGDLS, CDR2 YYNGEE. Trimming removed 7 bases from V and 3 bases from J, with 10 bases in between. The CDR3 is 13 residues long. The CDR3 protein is CASEGEDTGELFF. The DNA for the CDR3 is TGTGCCAGCGAAGGAGAGGACACCGGGGAGCTGTTTTTT.

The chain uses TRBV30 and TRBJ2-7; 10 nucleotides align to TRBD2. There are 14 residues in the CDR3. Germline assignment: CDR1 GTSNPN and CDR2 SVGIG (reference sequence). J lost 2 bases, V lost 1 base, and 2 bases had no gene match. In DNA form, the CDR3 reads TGTGCCTGGAGTGAACTAGCGGGACCCTACGAGCAGTACTTC. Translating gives CAWSELAGPYEQYF. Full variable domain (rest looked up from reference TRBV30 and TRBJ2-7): SQTIHQWPATLVQPVGSPLSLECTVEGTSNPNLYWYRQAAGRGLQLLFYSVGIGQISSEVPQNLSASRPQDRQFILSSKKLLLSDSGFYLCAWSELAGPYEQYFGPGTRLTVT.

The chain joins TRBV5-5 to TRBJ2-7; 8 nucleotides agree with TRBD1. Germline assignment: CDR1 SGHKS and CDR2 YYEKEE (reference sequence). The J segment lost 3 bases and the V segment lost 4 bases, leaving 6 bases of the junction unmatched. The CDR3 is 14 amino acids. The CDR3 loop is CASSTLTGDYEQYF. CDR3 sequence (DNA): TGTGCCAGCAGCACTTTGACAGGGGACTACGAGCAGTACTTC. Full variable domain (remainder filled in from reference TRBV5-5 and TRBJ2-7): DAGVTQSPTHLIKTRGQQVTLRCSPISGHKSVSWYQQVLGQGPQFIFQYYEKEERGRGNFPDRFSARQFPNYSSELNVNALLLGDSALYLCASSTLTGDYEQYFGPGTRLTVT.

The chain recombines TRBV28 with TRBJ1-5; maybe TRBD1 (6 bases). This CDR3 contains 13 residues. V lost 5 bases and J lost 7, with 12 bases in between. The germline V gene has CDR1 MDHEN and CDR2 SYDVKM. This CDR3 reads CASSVRGPQPQHF. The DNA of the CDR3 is TGTGCCAGCAGTGTCAGGGGACCACAGCCCCAGCATTTT.

The DNA of the CDR3 is TGTGCCAGCTCACCATCTAGCGGGAGCTCCTACAATGAGCAGTTCTTC. It translates to CASSPSSGSSYNEQFF. V gene TRBV18 combines with J gene TRBJ2-1; the match to TRBD2 covers 10 bases. This CDR3 spans 16 amino acids. The germline V gene has CDR1 KGHSH and CDR2 LQKENI. V lost 2 bases, J lost 0 bases, and 1 base stayed unmatched.

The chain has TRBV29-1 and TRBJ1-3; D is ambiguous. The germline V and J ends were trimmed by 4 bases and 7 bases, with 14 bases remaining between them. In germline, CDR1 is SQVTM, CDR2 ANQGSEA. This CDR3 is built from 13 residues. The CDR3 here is CSVAISGSNTIYF. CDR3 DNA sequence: TGCAGCGTTGCCATAAGCGGGTCGAACACCATATATTTT.

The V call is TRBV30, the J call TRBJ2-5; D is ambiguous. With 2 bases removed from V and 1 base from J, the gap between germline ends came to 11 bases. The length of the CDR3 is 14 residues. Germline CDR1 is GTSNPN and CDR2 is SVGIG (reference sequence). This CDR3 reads CAWSPVTLQETQYF. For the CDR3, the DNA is TGTGCCTGGAGTCCGGTGACTCTCCAAGAGACCCAGTACTTC.

DNA for the CDR3: TGCAGCGTTGACCACTTGGACTATGGCTACACCTTC. It specifies CSVDHLDYGYTF. The chain combines TRBV29-1 with TRBJ1-2; no definite D call. Germline assignment: CDR1 SQVTM and CDR2 ANQGSEA. With 3 bases removed from V and 3 bases from J, the gap between germline ends came to 8 bases. The CDR3 covers 12 residues.

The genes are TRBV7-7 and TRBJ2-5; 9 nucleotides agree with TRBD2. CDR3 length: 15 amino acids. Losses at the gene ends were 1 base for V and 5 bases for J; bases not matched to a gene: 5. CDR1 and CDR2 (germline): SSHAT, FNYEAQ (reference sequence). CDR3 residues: CASSLGGGARETQYF. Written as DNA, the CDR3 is TGTGCCAGCAGCTTAGGCGGGGGGGCAAGGGAGACCCAGTACTTC.

The DNA for the CDR3 is TGTGCCAGCAGCTTAGGAGACATTCAGTACTTC. The encoded protein is CASSLGDIQYF. The gene calls are TRBV5-8 and TRBJ2-4; the D is unclear. Trimming removed 2 bases at V and 8 bases at J, with 5 bases between. Germline loops: CDR1 SGHTS, CDR2 YDEGEE. The CDR3 consists of 11 residues.

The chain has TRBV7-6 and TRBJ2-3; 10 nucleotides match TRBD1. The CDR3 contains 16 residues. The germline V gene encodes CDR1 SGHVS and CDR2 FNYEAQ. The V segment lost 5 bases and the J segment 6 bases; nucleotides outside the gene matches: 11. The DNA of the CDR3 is TGTGCCAGCAGCATTCGGACAGGGGGAGCTGGGGATACGCAGTATTTT. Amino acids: CASSIRTGGAGDTQYF.

CDR3 protein: CASSPRDYLSYNEQFF. CDR3 sequence (DNA): TGTGCCAGCAGCCCCCGGGACTATCTCTCCTACAATGAGCAGTTCTTC. The genes are TRBV9 and TRBJ2-1, with 7 bases matching TRBD2. The CDR3 is made up of 16 amino acids. Trimming took 4 bases from V and 0 from J; bases not matched to a gene: 7. Germline V CDR1 and CDR2: SGDLS, YYNGEE.

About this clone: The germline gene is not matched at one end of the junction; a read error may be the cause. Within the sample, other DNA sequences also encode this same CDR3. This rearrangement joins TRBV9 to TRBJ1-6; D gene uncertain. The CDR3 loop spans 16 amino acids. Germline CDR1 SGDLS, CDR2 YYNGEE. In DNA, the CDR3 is TGTGCCAGCAGCGCATATGTTTTCGCCCGAGATTCCCCCCTCCACTTT. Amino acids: CASSAYVFARDSPLHF. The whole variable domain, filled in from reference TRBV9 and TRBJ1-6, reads DSGVTQTPKHLITATGQRVTLRCSPRSGDLSVYWYQQSLDQGLQFLIQYYNGEERAKGNILERFSAQQFPDLHSELNLSSLELGDSALYFCASSAYVFARDSPLHFGNGTRLTVT.

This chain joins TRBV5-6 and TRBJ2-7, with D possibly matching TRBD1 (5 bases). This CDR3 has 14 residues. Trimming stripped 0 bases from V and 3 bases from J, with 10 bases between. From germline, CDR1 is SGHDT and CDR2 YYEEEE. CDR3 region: CASSLDRFHYEQYF. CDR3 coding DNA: TGTGCCAGCAGCTTGGACAGGTTCCACTACGAGCAGTACTTC.

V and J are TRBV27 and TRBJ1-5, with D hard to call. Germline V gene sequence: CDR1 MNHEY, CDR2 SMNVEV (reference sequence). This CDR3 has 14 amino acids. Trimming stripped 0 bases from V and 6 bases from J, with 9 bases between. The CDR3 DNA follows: TGTGCCAGCAGTTTATCACGGTCCGGTCAGCCCCAGCATTTT. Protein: CASSLSRSGQPQHF.

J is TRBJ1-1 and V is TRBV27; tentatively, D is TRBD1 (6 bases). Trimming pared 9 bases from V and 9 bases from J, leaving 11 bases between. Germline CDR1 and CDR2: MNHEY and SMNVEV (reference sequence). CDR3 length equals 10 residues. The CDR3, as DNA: TGTGCCAGAAAGGACAGTAAAGCTTTCTTT. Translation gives CARKDSKAFF.

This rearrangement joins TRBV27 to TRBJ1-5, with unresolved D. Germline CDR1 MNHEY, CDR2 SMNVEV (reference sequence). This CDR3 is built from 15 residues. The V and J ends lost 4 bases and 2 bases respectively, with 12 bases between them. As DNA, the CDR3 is TGTGCCAGCAGTTCCAACCCGGCGGGCAATCAGCCCCAGCATTTT. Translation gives CASSSNPAGNQPQHF.